This T cell receptor (beta chain) was identified in a study of T cells in Graves' hyperthyroidism and ophthalmopathy. Patients aged 18 to 65 had newly diagnosed hyperthyroidism that had lasted under 2 months. Germline CDR1 is WNHNN and CDR2 is SYGVQD (reference sequence). The CDR3 is 13 residues long. V lost 1 base and J lost 8, with 11 bases in between. Many counts were recorded for this clonotype. The source material, RNA transcripts, was used to amplify TCR beta CDR3 regions. First-round RT-PCR with HTBI primers amplified the TCR CDR3 region. Each CDR3 protein gets one entry after TCRdb re-called the multiplex PCR reads with MiXCR. The sample has around 500,000 distinct CDR3 sequences, around an eighth seen once.

The gene calls are TRBV10-1 and TRBJ1-2; maybe TRBD1 (6 bases). Input material: blood. The origin of this receptor is a woman aged 18-29 years with Graves' hyperthyroidism. The CDR3 region has the DNA TGCGCCAGCAGTGAGTTCCAGGGACACGGCTACACCTTC. Protein: CASSEFQGHGYTF.